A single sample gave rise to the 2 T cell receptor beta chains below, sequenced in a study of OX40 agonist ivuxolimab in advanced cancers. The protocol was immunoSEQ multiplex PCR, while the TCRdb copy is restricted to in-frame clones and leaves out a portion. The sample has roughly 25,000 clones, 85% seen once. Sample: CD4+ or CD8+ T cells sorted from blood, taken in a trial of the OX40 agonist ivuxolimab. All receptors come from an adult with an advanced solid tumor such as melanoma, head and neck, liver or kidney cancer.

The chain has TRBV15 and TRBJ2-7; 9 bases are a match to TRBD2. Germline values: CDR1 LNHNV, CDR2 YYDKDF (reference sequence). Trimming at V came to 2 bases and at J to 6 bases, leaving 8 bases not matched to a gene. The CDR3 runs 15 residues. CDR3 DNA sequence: TGTGCCACCAGCAGACCCTCTAGCGGGGTAGGCGAGCAGTACTTC. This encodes CATSRPSSGVGEQYF.

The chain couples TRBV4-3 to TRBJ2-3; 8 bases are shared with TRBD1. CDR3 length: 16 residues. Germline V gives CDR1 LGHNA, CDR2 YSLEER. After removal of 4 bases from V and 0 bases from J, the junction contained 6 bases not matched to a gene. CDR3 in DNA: TGCGCCAGCAGCCGGGGACAGGATTCTAGCACAGATACGCAGTATTTT. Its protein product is CASSRGQDSSTDTQYF.